The T cell receptor (beta chain) described here comes from a study of control samples from healthy donors and cancer patients. CDR1 and CDR2 (germline): SGHRS, YFSETQ. CDR3 length: 14 amino acids. Trimming at V came to 4 bases and at J to 8 bases, leaving 8 bases not matched to a gene. This clone was detected once. Assay used: immunoSEQ multiplex PCR; TCRdb lists only in-frame clones, some missing. The sample contains 90,000 to 100,000 clones, around three quarters of which appear only once. This chain joins TRBV5-1 and TRBJ2-7, with TRBD1 identical over 11 bases. Sequenced material: blood. The receptor comes from a young woman in good health. The DNA for the CDR3 is TGCGCCAGCAGCCTGGACGGACAGGGGGCCAAGCAGTACTTC. Translating gives CASSLDGQGAKQYF.